Included here is one TCR beta chain sequence, with context. What it recognizes is unknown. The sample belongs to a study of PD-L1 blockade in urothelial cancer. Background on the study: Reported median T cell count for blood samples was roughly 150,000.

Data came from immunoSEQ multiplex PCR; TCRdb stores just in-frame clones and leaves some out. Altogether some 76,000 clones are present, about 89% being singletons, with the ten largest covering less than 3.5%. The length of the CDR3 is 15 residues. CDR1 is LGHNT and CDR2 is FRNRAP in the germline V gene. V dropped 5 bases and J dropped 4; count of bases not matched to a gene: 10. Study-wide results and limits: For durable-benefit patients, tumor-associated blood clones expanded more at 3 weeks.

V is TRBV12-5 and J is TRBJ1-2, with 7 positions matching TRBD1. The TCR was taken from a man aged 60-69 years with urothelial cancer. Sample: PBMCs, taken around atezolizumab (anti-PD-L1) treatment. CDR3 sequence (DNA): TGTGCTAGTGGTGTTGCAGACAGGGAGATCTATGGCTACACCTTC. Protein: CASGVADREIYGYTF.